Sequencing of this TCR beta chain was carried out in a study of blood T cell repertoires in COVID-19. The overall study: PBMCs, B-cell-depleted T cells, or T cells were the source of the cDNA or gDNA that made up the material.

In the authors' workflow: Reference gene primers were amplified, and this amplification served to estimate nucleated cell counts. Using immunoSEQ multiplex PCR, the repertoire was profiled, and TCRdb retains in-frame clones only, with some absent. D and trimming were read from the DNA, whereas the V and J calls and clone size are those reported in that table. The sample has over 130,000 clones, about 91% seen once. The CDR3 length is 12 residues. V shed 1 base and J shed 4 bases, with 5 bases lying between them. Germline loops: CDR1 MGHDK, CDR2 SYGVNS. The sequencing sample was made of peripheral blood. The chain joins TRBV25-1 to TRBJ2-7, with no clear D. The TCR was taken from a human donor in a cohort sampled during active COVID-19. CDR3: CASSESIYEQYF. The DNA of the CDR3 is TGTGCCAGCAGTGAATCCATTTACGAGCAGTACTTC.